One sample yielded the 12 T cell receptor beta chains listed below, sequenced in a study of T-cell memory formation after mild COVID-19. MiXCR, run by TCRdb on the 5' RACE reads, gives a single entry per CDR3 protein. The data contain more than 400,000 distinct CDR3 sequences, roughly 20% of them singletons. What was sequenced was PBMCs or a T cell subset sorted from them (not recorded which). The receptors come from an adult woman who had mild COVID-19 (a few samples of this study predate the infection). Cell type and time point are not known.

This chain uses TRBV12-3 or TRBV12-4 with TRBJ2-3; D remains unclear. Trimming shortened V by 0 bases and J by 2 bases, and 3 bases separated the two germline ends. The CDR3 has 13 amino acids. CDR3 protein: CASSLAVTDTQYF. The DNA of the CDR3 is TGTGCCAGCAGTTTAGCAGTCACAGATACGCAGTATTTT.

This clonotype was seen a handful of times. The chain uses TRBV27 and TRBJ2-7; no definite D call. The CDR3 covers 14 residues. Trimming removed 6 bases at V and 0 bases at J, with 12 bases between. Looked up from germline, CDR1 is MNHEY and CDR2 is SMNVEV (reference sequence). CDR3 amino acids: CASRRTESSYEQYF. Here the CDR3 DNA reads TGTGCCAGCAGACGGACCGAGAGCTCCTACGAGCAGTACTTC.

This chain joins TRBV20-1 and TRBJ1-1; D might be TRBD1 (6 bases). V lost 0 bases, J lost 3 bases, and 17 bases lay in between. The CDR3 extends over 16 amino acids. Germline CDR1 DFQATT, CDR2 SNEGSKA (reference sequence). CDR3 in amino acids: CSARDLTGRADTEAFF. Here the CDR3 DNA reads TGCAGTGCTAGAGACCTCACAGGGCGGGCGGACACTGAAGCTTTCTTT.

The chain is built from TRBV2 and TRBJ1-5, with D possibly being TRBD1 (6 bases). Germline V gene data show CDR1 as SNHLY and CDR2 as FYNNEI. This CDR3 is 14 amino acids long. V shed 8 bases and J shed 7 bases, with 18 bases lying between them. The CDR3 sequence: CASESVGGPQPQHF. In DNA, the CDR3 is TGTGCCAGCGAGTCCGTGGGGGGGCCCCAGCCCCAGCATTTT.

This clonotype was counted between two and nine times. This rearrangement joins TRBV5-5 to TRBJ2-4; the match to TRBD2 covers 7 bases. V was pared by 5 bases and J by 0 bases, with 5 bases of the junction left unmatched. Germline V CDR1 and CDR2: SGHKS, YYEKEE (reference sequence). The CDR3 covers 15 residues. CDR3 sequence reads: CASRLGGIAKNIQYF. DNA of the CDR3: TGTGCCAGCAGGCTCGGGGGGATAGCCAAAAACATTCAGTACTTC. Full variable domain (missing parts from reference TRBV5-5 and TRBJ2-4): DAGVTQSPTHLIKTRGQQVTLRCSPISGHKSVSWYQQVLGQGPQFIFQYYEKEERGRGNFPDRFSARQFPNYSSELNVNALLLGDSALYLCASRLGGIAKNIQYFGAGTRLSVL.

The chain employs TRBV27 and TRBJ2-7; 8 bases line up with TRBD2. The CDR3 is 16 amino acids. Germline assignment: CDR1 MNHEY and CDR2 SMNVEV (reference sequence). The junction had 10 bases not matched to a gene; V was cut back by 5 bases and J by 1 base. The CDR3 reads CASSPKGAGESYEQYF. Here the CDR3 DNA reads TGTGCCAGCAGTCCTAAGGGAGCGGGAGAGTCCTACGAGCAGTACTTC.

This clonotype was observed a handful of times. This chain uses TRBV29-1 with TRBJ2-2; 8 nucleotides agree with TRBD1. The CDR3 has 14 amino acids. Unmatched junction bases numbered 5, after V lost 4 bases and J lost 4 bases. In germline, CDR1 is SQVTM, CDR2 ANQGSEA. The CDR3: CSVGQGASTGELFF. The CDR3 coding sequence is TGCAGCGTTGGGCAGGGGGCGTCCACCGGGGAGCTGTTTTTT.

This clonotype was found a few times. The chain is built from TRBV27 and TRBJ2-3, with 9 bases fitting TRBD1. The ends lost 4 bases at V and 1 base at J; junction bases unmatched: 6. Germline loops: CDR1 MNHEY, CDR2 SMNVEV (reference sequence). This CDR3 spans 16 amino acids. Here the CDR3 DNA reads TGTGCCAGCAGTTCGGACCGGGACAGGGGCACAGATACGCAGTATTTT. Its protein product is CASSSDRDRGTDTQYF.

This clonotype was seen more than once but under ten times. The J gene is TRBJ2-1, the V gene TRBV20-1, with D perhaps TRBD2 (6 bases). V lost 1 base and J lost 0, with 10 bases in between. Germline CDR1 reads DFQATT; CDR2 reads SNEGSKA (reference sequence). The CDR3 spans 15 residues. Written as DNA, the CDR3 is TGCAGTGCTAGAGTAGCGGCTCTCTCCTACAATGAGCAGTTCTTC. It specifies CSARVAALSYNEQFF.

The sample holds a few counts of this clonotype. The genes are TRBV5-1 and TRBJ2-7, with D possibly TRBD1 on 5 matching bases. Trimming took off 4 bases at V and 2 bases at J, with 13 bases between the two ends. From germline, CDR1 is SGHRS and CDR2 YFSETQ. The CDR3 has 14 amino acids. The CDR3 sequence: CASSLQQQAYEQYF. The CDR3 nucleotides read TGCGCCAGCAGCCTCCAGCAACAGGCCTACGAGCAGTACTTC.

This chain uses TRBV11-3 with TRBJ2-1; 11 bases agree with TRBD2. The germline V gene has CDR1 SGHNT and CDR2 YENEEA. Trimming cost V 5 bases and J 9 bases; bases outside gene matches: 12. The CDR3 totals 16 residues. DNA for the CDR3: TGTGCCAGCAGCCAGATAGCGGGAGGGCTGACCGTTGAGCAGTTCTTC. Translating gives CASSQIAGGLTVEQFF.

V gene TRBV5-6 combines with J gene TRBJ2-2, with TRBD1 matching over 7 bases. Germline trimming cut 7 bases from V and 4 bases from J; bases unmatched to any gene: 7. Germline values: CDR1 SGHDT, CDR2 YYEEEE. This CDR3 is 14 amino acids long. The CDR3, as DNA: TGTGCCAGCCGAGGGGGCGTGGGCACCGGGGAGCTGTTTTTT. Protein: CASRGGVGTGELFF. The full variable domain, its missing parts supplied by reference TRBV5-6 and TRBJ2-2, is DAGVTQSPTHLIKTRGQQVTLRCSPKSGHDTVSWYQQALGQGPQFIFQYYEEEERQRGNFPDRFSGHQFPNYSSELNVNALLLGDSALYLCASRGGVGTGELFFGEGSRLTVL.